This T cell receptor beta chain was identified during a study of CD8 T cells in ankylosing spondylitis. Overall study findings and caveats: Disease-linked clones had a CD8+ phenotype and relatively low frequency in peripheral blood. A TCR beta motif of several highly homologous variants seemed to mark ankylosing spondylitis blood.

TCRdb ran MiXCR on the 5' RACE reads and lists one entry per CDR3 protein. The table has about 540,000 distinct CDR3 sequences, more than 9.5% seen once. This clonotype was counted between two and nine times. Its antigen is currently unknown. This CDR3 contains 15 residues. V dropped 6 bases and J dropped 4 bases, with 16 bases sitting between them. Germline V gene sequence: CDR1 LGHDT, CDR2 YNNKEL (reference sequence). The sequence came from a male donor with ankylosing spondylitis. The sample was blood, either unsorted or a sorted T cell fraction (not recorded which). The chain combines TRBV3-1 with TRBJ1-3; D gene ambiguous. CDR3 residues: CASSQDVAGGNTIYF. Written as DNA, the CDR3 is TGTGCCAGCAGTCAGGACGTTGCCGGGGGAAACACCATATATTTT.